A single sample is the source of the 3 T cell receptor beta chains below, sequenced in a study of radiotherapy plus CTLA-4 blockade in lung cancer. The protocol was immunoSEQ multiplex PCR, while the TCRdb copy is restricted to in-frame clones and leaves out a portion. The sample has approximately 98,000 clones, 80% to 85% seen once; the top ten hold about 3.5%. The source material was peripheral blood, sampled from a patient treated with radiotherapy plus ipilimumab. These receptors were collected from a human donor with non-small cell lung cancer who had a partial response to radiotherapy plus ipilimumab.

J is TRBJ1-1 and V is TRBV18; TRBD1 aligns across 10 bases. Germline V gene data show CDR1 as KGHSH and CDR2 as LQKENI. The length of the CDR3 is 14 residues. With 5 bases clipped from V and 1 base from J, the junction kept 1 base outside the gene matches. CDR3 DNA: TGTGCCAGCTCAGGACAGGGGGGGAACACTGAAGCTTTCTTT. Translating gives CASSGQGGNTEAFF.

This clone was counted only a few times. The rearrangement uses TRBV4-1 and TRBJ2-2, with D unclear. With 1 base removed from V and 0 bases from J, the gap between germline ends came to 15 bases. The CDR3 loop spans 18 amino acids. Germline-derived CDR1 and CDR2 are MGHRA and YSYEKL. The CDR3 is CASSQGSTFIANTGELFF. The DNA of the CDR3 is TGCGCCAGCAGCCAAGGGTCTACGTTTATCGCGAACACCGGGGAGCTGTTTTTT.

The chain recombines TRBV7-9 with TRBJ2-3, with 9 bases lining up with TRBD2. Looked up from germline, CDR1 is SEHNR and CDR2 is FQNEAQ (reference sequence). The CDR3 contains 18 residues. The V gene end was trimmed by 4 bases and the J gene end by 5 bases; junction bases not matched to a gene: 16. The CDR3 DNA reads TGTGCCAGCAGCTCAAACGGTGGCGGGAGGGCCGTTGAAGATACGCAGTATTTT. Translation: CASSSNGGGRAVEDTQYF.